This TCR beta chain was retrieved from a study of cytomegalovirus exposure and HLA in healthy donors. The ends lost 1 base at V and 6 bases at J; junction bases unmatched: 5. From germline, CDR1 is LNHDA and CDR2 SQIVND (reference sequence). The CDR3 has 15 residues. PCR used 60 Vbeta primers and 13 Jbeta primers. Repertoires were generated with immunoSEQ multiplex PCR, while TCRdb's copy carries only in-frame clones and drops some. The sample shows about 170,000 clones, around 77% of them seen only once. The receptor's source is a female donor in good health and CMV-seronegative. What was sequenced was PBMCs. The J gene is TRBJ1-2, the V gene TRBV19; 10 nucleotides agree with TRBD1. DNA for the CDR3: TGTGCCAGTAGTATAGTTTCTGGGACAGGGGATGGCTACACCTTC. It translates to CASSIVSGTGDGYTF.